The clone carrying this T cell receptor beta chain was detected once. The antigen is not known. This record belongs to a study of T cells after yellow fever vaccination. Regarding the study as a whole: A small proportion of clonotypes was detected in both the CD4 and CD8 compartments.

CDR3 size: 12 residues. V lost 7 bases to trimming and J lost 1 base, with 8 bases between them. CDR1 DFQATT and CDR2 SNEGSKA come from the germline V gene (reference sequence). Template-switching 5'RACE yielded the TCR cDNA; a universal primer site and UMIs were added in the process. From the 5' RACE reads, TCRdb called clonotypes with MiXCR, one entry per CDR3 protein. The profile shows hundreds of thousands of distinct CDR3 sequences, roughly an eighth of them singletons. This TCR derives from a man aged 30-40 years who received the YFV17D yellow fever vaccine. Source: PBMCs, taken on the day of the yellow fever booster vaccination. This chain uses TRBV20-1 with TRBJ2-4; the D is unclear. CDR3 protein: CSVSFAKNIQYF. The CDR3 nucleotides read TGCAGTGTCAGTTTCGCCAAAAACATTCAGTACTTC.